This TCR beta chain comes out of a study of blood T cell repertoires in COVID-19 (dated by TCRdb to the early 2020s). Turning to the overall study: Collaborator samples came from the United States, Italy and Spain and covered acute and convalescent phases of COVID-19. The dataset comprised deeply sampled blood TCRbeta repertoires from subjects exposed to, actively infected with, or recovered from COVID-19. Where available, HLA class I and class II types were obtained from metadata supplied by the sample provider rather than from assay-based typing. A de-identified subject ID, COVID-19 status, age in years and sex were almost always included in the sample metadata. The samples were drawn from the first 160 participants of the ongoing ImmuneRACE study and from roughly 1,300 subjects provided by 6 global collaborators. The repertoires were released in a freely available public database meant as a resource for research on the immune response to SARS-CoV-2. The material from the prospective study consisted of cDNA or gDNA derived from T cells, B-cell-depleted T cells, or PBMCs.

Summary of the overall study and its limitations: The quantity of clinical and demographic metadata differed by source and by participant and was supplied without curation.

The immunoSEQ Assay, a bias-controlled multiplex PCR, was used to amplify TCRbeta CDR3 regions from genomic DNA. The original methods were these. Within the assay, amplification of reference gene primers was used to estimate how many nucleated cells each sample contained. Sequence reads were collapsed and filtered to measure the absolute abundance of every unique TCRbeta CDR3 rearrangement. For each sample, productive Simpson clonality was calculated as the square root of Simpson's diversity index across productive rearrangements. The source is immuneACCESS, and TCRdb retained only in-frame sequences with V and J called. Part of the clones is not carried over; for the studies checked, unresolved V genes explain less than half of this, and the remainder is unexplained. For V, J and clone size, that table is used; D and trimming come from the DNA. The sample table shows some 220,000 clones, and 75% to 90% are seen once. Of the sample, about 3.5% is held by the ten largest clones.

For this chain, trimming is 5 bases at the V end and 6 bases at the J end, and the number of junction bases without a gene match is 5. The germline V gene supplies CDR1 SNHLY and CDR2 FYNNEI. The CDR3 goes from the cysteine to the phenylalanine over 14 residues. The only DNA kept is the CDR3, 42 bases in frame from the first base. Details on this clone: The antigen it recognizes is unknown. Nothing much larger sits one base from this clone, and base qualities are not available.

In the prospective study, participants were about 18 to 95 years old, resided in about two dozen geographic areas of the United States, and were enrolled through a virtual design. In the prospective study, cohorts were assigned on the basis of participant-reported clinical history obtained from a screening survey and a study questionnaire. In the prospective study, whole blood, serum and a nasopharyngeal or oropharyngeal swab were collected from each participant by mobile phlebotomists. Prospective study participants could optionally give additional blood draws and questionnaires over an approximately 2-month period. Prospective study blood samples were shipped either frozen or at room temperature before DNA extraction.

This sequence originates from a young woman in a cohort exposed to, infected with or recovered from COVID-19 (not recorded which). Recombination joined TRBV2 with TRBJ1-5, with 9 bases in between that match TRBD1. The source material was PBMCs or T cells enriched from blood (not recorded which). The CDR3 protein is CASSRDRESQPQHF. The DNA is TGTGCCAGCAGTCGGGACAGGGAAAGTCAGCCCCAGCATTTT.